This T cell receptor (beta chain) came from a study of CD8 T cells in acute hepatitis C reinfection (dated by TCRdb to the early 2020s). For the study in its entirety: Both during acute infection and after viral clearance, the study profiled the TCRbeta repertoire of CD8+ T cells that were specific for the HCV NS3-1073 epitope. Paired acute and follow-up samples were contributed by four spontaneous resolvers. What the work shows at the level of the full study, not this receptor alone: Diversity in the NS3-1073 specific repertoires was high, and no significant differences in diversity emerged among acute resolver, follow-up resolver and acute chronic samples. Only the TCRbeta chain was sequenced in bulk, so alphabeta pairing of public clonotypes could not be determined. Regardless of outcome, around 14 public clonotypes were found, and one public clonotype used V04-02/J02-02. No follow-up repertoires were available for chronically infected subjects, since NS3-1073 specific cells were too rare to be sorted. All groups showed preferential use of the TRBV04 and TRBV06 gene families, a pattern that overrepresentation in the naive pool did not explain. It was rare for CDR3 sequences to be shared with other epitopes, and exact matching may have been limited by differing sequencing approaches.

This specimen's time point label, interpreted: naive CD8 control sorted from an acute-time-point sample. Enrolled in the Montreal Hepatitis C Cohort (HEPCO) in Canada, the donors were people who inject drugs, and these donors were followed every 3 months. Acute primary HCV infection was defined as a positive HCV RNA or antibody test after a negative test within the previous 24 weeks. CD3, CD8 and CD45RO antibodies were used for surface staining, and dead cells were excluded with an aqua fixable dye. The cohort comprised 8 spontaneous resolvers, defined by HCV RNA clearance within 24 weeks. From thawed, previously cryostored peripheral blood mononuclear cells, CD8+ T cells were purified through negative selection performed by means of the MACS CD8+ T cell Isolation Kit. A BD FACSAria II cell sorter was used for cell sorting. Comments on this clone: It has no known antigen specificity. The input lacks base qualities; no much larger clone sits a single base away.

The FACS-sorted cells had their genomic DNA extracted, and the commercial immunoSEQ service was used to sequence the TCRbeta chains. Regarding the original processing steps: ImmunoSEQ Analyzer software v3.0 and R v3.5.1 were used to analyze the repertoire data. Sequences containing stop codons or out-of-frame rearrangements were removed, so only productive rearrangements were analyzed. Simpson diversity, Shannon entropy, CDR3 length and nucleotide addition metrics were supplied by the sequencing provider. Clonotypes were grouped by frequency as dominant, sub-dominant, low or lowest abundance, and most analyses excluded clonotypes below 0.1%. A CDR3 amino acid clonotype was called public if the clonotype appeared in at least two subjects at a cumulative frequency of at least 0.5%. The table comes from immuneACCESS by way of TCRdb, which keeps in-frame sequences with V and J called. Part of the clones is missing from these tables; in studies checked, under half for an unresolved V gene and the rest for unknown reasons. D and trimming come from the DNA, and the V and J calls and clone size come from that table. The sample table contains over 30,000 clones; only one count was recorded for 70% to 90% of them. 9.5% to 12% of the sample rests with the top ten.

For CDR1 and CDR2, the germline V gene lists SGHRS and YFSETQ. From the cysteine through the phenylalanine, the CDR3 covers 15 amino acids. Only the CDR3 DNA stays, 45 bases, in frame from base 1. V and J lose 0 bases and 0 bases, and a span of 7 bases separates them. Input material: naive CD8+ T cells from PBMCs. In light of the paper, this sample's cell subset or site label describes: sorted total naive CD45RO-negative CD8+ T cells. This receptor was identified in a woman in her late teens or twenties who spontaneously cleared hepatitis C infection. The chain joins TRBV5-1 to TRBJ2-1; the D gene remains uncertain. The nucleotides are TGCGCCAGCAGCTTGGGCGGCTACTCCTACAATGAGCAGTTCTTC. It codes for CASSLGGYSYNEQFF.